One T cell receptor beta chain is described in this entry. Seattle enrolled patients during active infection and tracked them longitudinally. Authors' data handling: Quantification of nucleated cells was approximated via reference gene primer amplification. Profiling relied on immunoSEQ multiplex PCR, and the TCRdb table lists in-frame clones only, not all of them. The DNA gave D and trimming, while V, J and clone size come from that table. The repertoire includes over 150,000 clones, about 87% of them detected once, and around 12% sits in the top ten. The data are from a study of blood T cell repertoires in COVID-19. The CDR3 is 13 amino acids. CDR1 and CDR2 from the germline V gene are MNHEY and SVGAGI. The V gene end was trimmed by 6 bases and the J gene end by 4 bases; junction bases not matched to a gene: 5.

Material for sequencing was peripheral blood. The chain is built from TRBV6-5 and TRBJ2-5; 7 nucleotides match TRBD1. This TCR was sampled from a woman between 65 and 79 years old with COVID-19, enrolled during active disease. In DNA, the CDR3 is TGTGCCAGCAGGCGACAGGGAGCAGAGACCCAGTACTTC. Residues: CASRRQGAETQYF.